Following are 32 T cell receptor beta chains from one sample sequenced in a study of sequential checkpoint blockade in melanoma. Treatment specified: randomized to nivolumab then ipilimumab (arm A) or the reverse (arm B). Produced via immunoSEQ multiplex PCR; TCRdb's table is partial and in-frame only. The sample lists more than 10,000 clones; approximately 69% were seen once. The specimen comprised CD8+ T cells sorted from blood (inferred from file names), sampled from a patient given nivolumab and ipilimumab in sequence. The receptor source for this set is a human donor with melanoma.

This clone was seen only a few times. This chain links TRBV4-3 with TRBJ1-1; TRBD1 aligns across 9 bases. CDR1 LGHNA and CDR2 YSLEER come from the germline V gene. V was clipped by 4 bases and J by 3 bases; unmatched bases: 9. This CDR3 contains 16 residues. The CDR3 DNA sequence: TGCGCCAGCAGCCCTCTGGGGGACAGGGTCCACACTGAAGCTTTCTTT. Translation: CASSPLGDRVHTEAFF.

The chain combines TRBV7-9 with TRBJ2-1; D is unclear. The ends were cut back, 2 bases at V and 10 bases at J, with 9 bases in the middle. The CDR3 consists of 12 residues. Germline V gene sequence: CDR1 SEHNR, CDR2 FQNEAQ (reference sequence). This CDR3 reads CASSLFPSEQFF. CDR3 nucleotide sequence: TGTGCCAGCAGCTTATTTCCCTCCGAGCAGTTCTTC.

The chain employs TRBV2 and TRBJ1-1; D remains ambiguous. This CDR3 comprises 14 residues. The V gene's germline CDR1 is SNHLY and CDR2 FYNNEI. The germline V and J ends were trimmed by 4 bases and 0 bases, with 9 bases remaining between them. CDR3 protein: CASSVGQVNTEAFF. The CDR3 DNA reads TGTGCCAGCAGTGTAGGCCAGGTGAACACTGAAGCTTTCTTT.

This clone was observed a few times. The chain joins TRBV7-9 to TRBJ1-5; 10 bases map to TRBD1. This CDR3 is built from 15 residues. V was pared by 5 bases and J by 4 bases, with 5 bases of the junction left unmatched. Germline lookup yields CDR1 SEHNR and CDR2 FQNEAQ (reference sequence). As DNA, the CDR3 is TGTGCCAGCAGCCTTGGGACAGGGGTTAATCAGCCCCAGCATTTT. It translates to CASSLGTGVNQPQHF. The full variable domain, its missing parts supplied by reference TRBV7-9 and TRBJ1-5, is DTGVSQNPRHKITKRGQNVTFRCDPISEHNRLYWYRQTLGQGPEFLTYFQNEAQLEKSRLLSDRFSAERPKGSFSTLEIQRTEQGDSAMYLCASSLGTGVNQPQHFGDGTRLSIL.

The sample holds one count of this clone. The chain is built from TRBV5-6 and TRBJ2-7, with D perhaps TRBD2 (6 bases). The V gene lost 2 bases and the J gene lost 6 bases, with 18 bases spanning the gap. The CDR3 length is 15 residues. CDR1 and CDR2 from the germline V gene are SGHDT and YYEEEE. The CDR3: CASSLGTSLRGEQYF. The CDR3 DNA is TGTGCCAGCAGCTTAGGGACTTCTTTAAGGGGCGAGCAGTACTTC.

This clone was detected once. This chain uses TRBV27 with TRBJ1-1, with a possible D match to TRBD1 (5 bases). Germline assignment: CDR1 MNHEY and CDR2 SMNVEV (reference sequence). Trimming left V 6 bases short and J 0 bases short, with 14 bases between. The CDR3 covers 15 residues. The CDR3 DNA is TGTGCCAGCAGCTACTCGACAGCTATGAACACTGAAGCTTTCTTT. The encoded protein is CASSYSTAMNTEAFF.

The rearrangement links TRBV27 to TRBJ2-1; 10 nucleotides agree with TRBD2. This CDR3 is built from 16 residues. V lost 5 bases to trimming and J lost 4 bases; unmatched junction nucleotides: 8. CDR1 and CDR2 (germline): MNHEY, SMNVEV (reference sequence). CDR3 protein: CASSTIAGGSYNEQFF. The CDR3, as DNA: TGTGCCAGCAGTACAATAGCGGGGGGCTCTTACAATGAGCAGTTCTTC.

This clone was counted a few times. V usage is TRBV2 and J usage is TRBJ2-3; D is perhaps TRBD1 (5 bases). The ends were cut back, 4 bases at V and 3 bases at J, with 8 bases in the middle. From germline, CDR1 is SNHLY and CDR2 FYNNEI. The CDR3 has 13 residues. The DNA of the CDR3 is TGTGCCAGCAGTGCCAGGGTGACAGATACGCAGTATTTT. Its translation: CASSARVTDTQYF.

The J gene is TRBJ2-1, the V gene TRBV7-2, with D unresolved. Germline CDR1 and CDR2: SGHTA and FQGNSA. This CDR3 region has 14 residues. Trimming left V 5 bases short and J 0 bases short, with 8 bases between. Here the CDR3 DNA reads TGTGCCAGCAGCCCCCGTAGCTCCTACAATGAGCAGTTCTTC. Its protein product is CASSPRSSYNEQFF.

The chain has TRBV28 and TRBJ2-7; D is possibly TRBD2 (7 bases). V was pared by 6 bases and J by 2 bases, with 17 bases between. The germline V gene has CDR1 MDHEN and CDR2 SYDVKM. The CDR3 is 15 amino acids. The CDR3 reads CASSYPGGSTYEQYF. The CDR3 DNA follows: TGTGCCAGCAGCTACCCGGGGGGCAGTACCTACGAGCAGTACTTC.

V usage is TRBV4-1 and J usage is TRBJ2-7; D possibly corresponds to TRBD1 (5 bases). Germline-derived CDR1 and CDR2 are MGHRA and YSYEKL. The CDR3 extends over 14 amino acids. With 3 bases removed from V and 3 bases from J, the gap between germline ends came to 12 bases. CDR3 amino acids: CASSQGRFDYEQYF. As DNA, the CDR3 is TGCGCCAGCAGCCAGGGGCGATTTGACTACGAGCAGTACTTC.

The J gene is TRBJ1-2, the V gene TRBV6-6; 7 nucleotides align to TRBD1. Per the germline V gene, CDR1 is MNHNY and CDR2 is SVGAGI (reference sequence). This CDR3 has 15 amino acids. Trimming removed 0 bases from V and 6 bases from J; junction bases left unmatched: 7. The CDR3 DNA reads as TGTGCCAGCAGTTACTCGAGGTCCGGGACAGATGGCTACACCTTC. This encodes CASSYSRSGTDGYTF.

This clone was counted only a few times. V and J are TRBV19 and TRBJ1-5; 9 bases align to TRBD1. This CDR3 is 15 amino acids long. V shed 5 bases, J shed 6 bases, and the junction held 8 bases outside the gene matches. From germline, CDR1 is LNHDA and CDR2 SQIVND (reference sequence). DNA of the CDR3: TGTGCCAGTAGTCTGCTACGGGACAGGGCTCAGCCCCAGCATTTT. The encoded protein is CASSLLRDRAQPQHF.

This sequence joins TRBV27 and TRBJ1-1, with 10 bases aligning to TRBD1. J gave up 5 bases and V 6 bases, and 6 bases lay outside the gene matches. Germline-derived CDR1 and CDR2 are MNHEY and SMNVEV (reference sequence). The CDR3 length is 14 residues. The chain's CDR3 is CASSQGQGWTEAFF. The CDR3, as DNA: TGTGCCAGCAGCCAGGGACAGGGGTGGACTGAAGCTTTCTTT.

This sequence joins TRBV9 and TRBJ2-1; TRBD1 is a possible D gene (6 bases). V lost 0 bases, J lost 2 bases, and 9 bases lay in between. The germline gives CDR1 SGDLS, CDR2 YYNGEE. This CDR3 is 15 amino acids long. CDR3 amino acids: CASSVEQGTYNEQFF. DNA of the CDR3: TGTGCCAGCAGCGTAGAACAGGGCACCTACAATGAGCAGTTCTTC.

The chain joins TRBV7-6 to TRBJ2-7; 8 bases are a match to TRBD1. This CDR3 has 17 amino acids. The J segment lost 3 bases and the V segment lost 1 base, leaving 11 bases of the junction unmatched. Germline V gene sequence: CDR1 SGHVS, CDR2 FNYEAQ. The CDR3 bases are TGTGCCAGCAGCTTAGAGGCAGGGGGCACTCTAGTCTACGAGCAGTACTTC. Amino acids: CASSLEAGGTLVYEQYF.

V is TRBV29-1 and J is TRBJ2-5; 8 bases align to TRBD1. This CDR3 has 14 amino acids. With V trimmed by 7 bases and J by 2 bases, 9 bases remained unmatched. CDR1 is SQVTM and CDR2 is ANQGSEA in the germline V gene. In nucleotides, the CDR3 is TGCAGCGACTTTCGGACAGGGAGGCAAGAGACCCAGTACTTC. It is translated as CSDFRTGRQETQYF. The variable domain in full, completed from reference TRBV29-1 and TRBJ2-5, reads SAVISQKPSRDICQRGTSLTIQCQVDSQVTMMFWYRQQPGQSLTLIATANQGSEATYESGFVIDKFPISRPNLTFSTLTVSNMSPEDSSIYLCSDFRTGRQETQYFGPGTRLLVL.

The chain carries TRBV29-1 and TRBJ2-1; a possible D gene is TRBD1 (5 bases). Germline V lookup: CDR1 SQVTM, CDR2 ANQGSEA. The CDR3 sequence is 12 residues long. Trimming pared 3 bases from V and 12 bases from J, leaving 15 bases between. Here the CDR3 DNA reads TGCAGCGTTGACGGCGCGGACATTGGGCAGTTCTTC. Translating it yields CSVDGADIGQFF.

The chain has TRBV10-3 and TRBJ2-7; 11 positions agree with TRBD1. CDR1 ENHRY and CDR2 SYGVKD come from the germline V gene. V shed 2 bases and J 1 base; nucleotides not matched to a gene: 4. CDR3 length: 16 residues. The CDR3 sequence: CAISEPGTGGSYEQYV. The CDR3 region has the DNA TGTGCCATCAGTGAGCCGGGGACAGGGGGGTCCTACGAGCAGTACGTC.

This chain joins TRBV28 and TRBJ1-5; 7 bases agree with TRBD1. Germline V gene data show CDR1 as MDHEN and CDR2 as SYDVKM. Trimming took 2 bases from V and 5 from J; bases not matched to a gene: 3. The CDR3 is 14 amino acids. CDR3 region: CASSLEGADQPQHF. The DNA of the CDR3 is TGTGCCAGCAGTTTAGAGGGGGCGGATCAGCCCCAGCATTTT.

The chain uses TRBV7-9 and TRBJ2-7; no clear D gene. Trimming shortened V by 5 bases and J by 1 base, and 3 bases separated the two germline ends. From germline, CDR1 is SEHNR and CDR2 FQNEAQ (reference sequence). The CDR3 covers 11 residues. This CDR3 is CASSLSYEQYF. Written as DNA, the CDR3 is TGTGCCAGCAGCCTTTCCTACGAGCAGTACTTC.

The CDR3 DNA follows: TGTGCCAGCAGTTACTCTCCAGACAGGGGGGGAGGAGCTTTCTTT. The encoded protein is CASSYSPDRGGGAFF. V gene TRBV6-6 combines with J gene TRBJ1-1; 9 nucleotides match TRBD1. The CDR3 consists of 15 residues. The germline gives CDR1 MNHNY, CDR2 SVGAGI (reference sequence). V shed 0 bases, J shed 10 bases, and the junction held 9 bases outside the gene matches.

The J gene is TRBJ1-1, the V gene TRBV5-5; 11 bases are shared with TRBD1. V gave up 4 bases and J gave up 5 bases; unmatched junction bases: 7. The CDR3 sequence is 15 residues long. CDR1 SGHKS and CDR2 YYEKEE come from the germline V gene (reference sequence). The CDR3 spells CASSPWTGGRTEAFF. The CDR3 bases are TGTGCCAGCAGCCCGTGGACAGGGGGCAGAACTGAAGCTTTCTTT.

In its sample, this clone was seen a few times. The chain links TRBV7-9 to TRBJ1-2, with D maybe TRBD1 (5 bases). The CDR3 runs to 13 residues. Trimming pared 5 bases from V and 8 bases from J, leaving 15 bases between. Germline CDR1 reads SEHNR; CDR2 reads FQNEAQ (reference sequence). The CDR3 nucleotides are TGTGCCAGCAGCACTGACAGAACCTTGGGCTACACCTTC. It yields the protein CASSTDRTLGYTF.

This clone has only a few counts. This chain connects TRBV9 to TRBJ1-2; 9 nucleotides agree with TRBD1. Germline V CDR1 and CDR2: SGDLS, YYNGEE. Losses at the gene ends were 4 bases for V and 8 bases for J; bases not matched to a gene: 6. This CDR3 is 13 amino acids long. The CDR3 DNA reads as TGTGCCAGCAGCCTAGGACAGGGGAGAGGCTACACCTTC. Its protein is CASSLGQGRGYTF.

This clone has a handful of counts. The V and J genes are TRBV9 and TRBJ2-3; no reliable D call. The CDR3 is made up of 16 amino acids. Germline-derived CDR1 and CDR2 are SGDLS and YYNGEE. V gave up 0 bases and J gave up 0 bases, with 11 bases separating them. The CDR3 spells CASSVEFRSSTDTQYF. The CDR3 DNA reads TGTGCCAGCAGCGTAGAATTCCGTTCTAGCACAGATACGCAGTATTTT.

The chain has TRBV2 and TRBJ2-7, with TRBD2 identical over 8 bases. This CDR3 has 17 residues. Germline CDR1 reads SNHLY; CDR2 reads FYNNEI. The V gene end was trimmed by 6 bases and the J gene end by 0 bases; junction bases not matched to a gene: 13. CDR3 bases: TGTGCCAGCAGCACCCCCCCGGGGCGGGGGGCCTCCTACGAGCAGTACGTC. It specifies CASSTPPGRGASYEQYV.

V usage is TRBV5-1 and J usage is TRBJ2-1; no clear D. This CDR3 has 11 amino acids. Germline lookup yields CDR1 SGHRS and CDR2 YFSETQ. V was trimmed by 1 base and J by 9 bases, leaving 5 bases between them. The CDR3 sequence: CASSLNGEQFF. Here the CDR3 DNA reads TGCGCCAGCAGCTTGAACGGTGAGCAGTTCTTC.

The chain employs TRBV9 and TRBJ2-6, with a tentative D call TRBD2 (6 bases). The CDR3 has 14 amino acids. Germline assignment: CDR1 SGDLS and CDR2 YYNGEE. Trimming left V 2 bases short and J 4 bases short, with 7 bases between. CDR3 sequence reads: CASSVSGGANVLTF. In DNA, the CDR3 is TGTGCCAGCAGCGTTAGCGGCGGGGCCAACGTCCTGACTTTC. The full variable domain, its missing parts supplied by reference TRBV9 and TRBJ2-6, is DSGVTQTPKHLITATGQRVTLRCSPRSGDLSVYWYQQSLDQGLQFLIQYYNGEERAKGNILERFSAQQFPDLHSELNLSSLELGDSALYFCASSVSGGANVLTFGAGSRLTVL.

The rearrangement joins TRBV5-1 to TRBJ1-2; D is possibly TRBD1 (5 bases). V gave up 1 base and J gave up 3 bases, with 13 bases separating them. CDR1 is SGHRS, CDR2 YFSETQ, per germline. There are 15 residues in the CDR3. The CDR3 protein is CASSLSGNDYYGYTF. The CDR3 nucleotides are TGCGCCAGCAGCTTGTCAGGGAATGATTACTATGGCTACACCTTC.

V usage is TRBV27 and J usage is TRBJ1-2; 7 bases align to TRBD1. The CDR3 has 14 residues. V gave up 5 bases and J gave up 5 bases; unmatched junction bases: 8. Germline assignment: CDR1 MNHEY and CDR2 SMNVEV (reference sequence). The CDR3 DNA reads as TGTGCCAGCAGTCCTGGGACAGAGTATTATGGCTACACCTTC. It encodes CASSPGTEYYGYTF.

J is TRBJ2-5 and V is TRBV7-8; the D gene is possibly TRBD1 (6 bases). Trimming shortened V by 5 bases and J by 0 bases, and 13 bases separated the two germline ends. Per germline, CDR1 SGHVS and CDR2 FQNEAQ. This CDR3 comprises 15 residues. The CDR3 loop reads CASSPPRGYQETQYF. The CDR3 DNA follows: TGTGCCAGCAGCCCCCCTAGGGGGTACCAAGAGACCCAGTACTTC.